The clone carrying this T cell receptor (beta chain) was detected a few times. Patients with uncontrolled infections, other autoimmune diseases, pregnancy or lactation were excluded. This specimen comes from a study of T cells in Graves' hyperthyroidism and ophthalmopathy. With 5 bases removed from V and 0 bases from J, the gap between germline ends came to 29 bases. CDR3 length equals 21 residues. Germline values: CDR1 MNHGY, CDR2 SAAAGT. There were TCR beta CDR3 regions amplified from RNA transcripts. The HTBI primer set was used in a first-round RT-PCR of the TCR CDR3. TCRdb called the multiplex PCR reads again in MiXCR, with one record for every CDR3 protein. Of approximately 740,000 distinct CDR3 sequences listed, 11% to 15% are singletons.

The J gene is TRBJ2-1, the V gene TRBV6-8, with a weak D call TRBD2 (6 bases). The sequence derives from a woman between 18 and 29 years old with Graves' hyperthyroidism. Sequencing was carried out using blood. CDR3 in amino acids: CASSTSGGGKVPPSSYNEQFF. CDR3 nucleotide sequence: TGTGCCAGCAGTACTAGTGGAGGCGGGAAGGTCCCCCCTAGCTCCTACAATGAGCAGTTCTTC.